A selection of T cell receptor beta chains follows, all from one sample in a study of cytomegalovirus exposure and HLA in healthy donors. Sequencing was performed with immunoSEQ multiplex PCR; in TCRdb, only in-frame clones are kept and a portion is missing. The sample has 150,000 to 200,000 clones, less than 80% seen once. The sample consisted of PBMCs. Receptor source: a man aged 35-49 years in good health and CMV-seronegative. The CDR3 runs from the conserved cysteine through the conserved F or W. The order of the fields is clone size, J gene, V gene, D gene, CDR3 DNA, CDR3 protein. A D gene is named only where the DNA matches it firmly. Clone size is shown for a subset of rows, as once, few, many or a class of expanded clone.

clone_size: .; j_call: TRBJ2-2; v_call: TRBV28; d_call: .; cdr3_nt: TGTGCCAGCAGTTCTTTAGGGGAGCTGTTTTTT; cdr3_aa: CASSSLGELFF
clone_size: .; j_call: TRBJ2-5; v_call: TRBV7-2; d_call: TRBD2; cdr3_nt: TGTGCCAGCAGCTTAGTGAGCGGGGGGATCCAAGAGACCCAGTACTTC; cdr3_aa: CASSLVSGGIQETQYF
clone_size: .; j_call: TRBJ1-2; v_call: TRBV30; d_call: .; cdr3_nt: TGTGCCTGGAGTGTCGAGGGTTGGTATGGCTACACCTTC; cdr3_aa: CAWSVEGWYGYTF
clone_size: .; j_call: TRBJ1-5; v_call: TRBV6-4; d_call: TRBD1; cdr3_nt: TGTGCCAGCAGTGACTCGGCAGGGGGGAATCAGCCCCAGCATTTT; cdr3_aa: CASSDSAGGNQPQHF
clone_size: few; j_call: TRBJ1-1; v_call: TRBV6-6; d_call: .; cdr3_nt: TGTGCCAGCACCGTGAACACTGAAGCTTTCTTT; cdr3_aa: CASTVNTEAFF
clone_size: .; j_call: TRBJ2-5; v_call: TRBV11-3; d_call: TRBD2; cdr3_nt: TGTGCCAGCAGCCAGGGACTAGCGGGGGGGCGCGAGACCCAGTACTTC; cdr3_aa: CASSQGLAGGRETQYF
clone_size: .; j_call: TRBJ2-6; v_call: TRBV13; d_call: .; cdr3_nt: TGTGCCAGCAGCTCAAGGACCGACACTAGGGGGGCCAACGTCCTGACTTTC; cdr3_aa: CASSSRTDTRGANVLTF
clone_size: .; j_call: TRBJ2-1; v_call: TRBV15; d_call: .; cdr3_nt: TGTGCCACCAGCAGAGATGGGGCAGTCCCCCACAATGAGCAGTTCTTC; cdr3_aa: CATSRDGAVPHNEQFF
clone_size: .; j_call: TRBJ2-7; v_call: TRBV7-2; d_call: TRBD1; cdr3_nt: TGTGCCAGCAGCTCCTCCGGGACAGGGTTCTACGAGCAGTACTTC; cdr3_aa: CASSSSGTGFYEQYF
clone_size: .; j_call: TRBJ1-2; v_call: TRBV7-2; d_call: TRBD1; cdr3_nt: TGTGCCAGCAGCTTAGCCGCCCAGGGGGTGGATGGCTACACCTTC; cdr3_aa: CASSLAAQGVDGYTF
clone_size: .; j_call: TRBJ2-5; v_call: TRBV27; d_call: .; cdr3_nt: TGTGCCAGCAGTTCCGCGTCGGAGACCCAGTACTTC; cdr3_aa: CASSSASETQYF
clone_size: .; j_call: TRBJ1-4; v_call: TRBV27; d_call: TRBD1; cdr3_nt: TGTGCCAGCAGTCCGGCACAGGGGTATAATGAAAAACTGTTTTTT; cdr3_aa: CASSPAQGYNEKLFF
clone_size: .; j_call: TRBJ2-3; v_call: TRBV5-6; d_call: TRBD1; cdr3_nt: TGTGCCAGCAGCTCGCGGGACAGGGATCGGACAGATACGCAGTATTTT; cdr3_aa: CASSSRDRDRTDTQYF
clone_size: once; j_call: TRBJ1-6; v_call: TRBV5-1; d_call: .; cdr3_nt: TGCGCCAGCAGCTTGCCAACAGAGAGCTCCTATAATTCACCCCTCCACTTT; cdr3_aa: CASSLPTESSYNSPLHF
clone_size: few; j_call: TRBJ2-3; v_call: TRBV7-2; d_call: .; cdr3_nt: TGTGCCAGCAGCTTAGACTCGGGTGCTAGCACAGATACGCAGTATTTT; cdr3_aa: CASSLDSGASTDTQYF
clone_size: .; j_call: TRBJ2-1; v_call: TRBV7-9; d_call: .; cdr3_nt: TGTGCCAGCAGCCCCCTCCAGGGCCCGGGCAATGAGCAGTTCTTC; cdr3_aa: CASSPLQGPGNEQFF
clone_size: .; j_call: TRBJ2-3; v_call: TRBV2; d_call: .; cdr3_nt: TGTGCCAGCAGTGATGCCAGCCGACTCGGCACAGATACGCAGTATTTT; cdr3_aa: CASSDASRLGTDTQYF
clone_size: .; j_call: TRBJ2-7; v_call: TRBV27; d_call: .; cdr3_nt: TGTGCCAGCAGTTTAGCCGGTCCGGGGGATCCCTACGAGCAGTACTTC; cdr3_aa: CASSLAGPGDPYEQYF
clone_size: once; j_call: TRBJ2-5; v_call: TRBV9; d_call: .; cdr3_nt: TGTGCCAGCAGCAGCTCTAGTAGTATGGAGACCCAGTACTTC; cdr3_aa: CASSSSSSMETQYF
clone_size: many; j_call: TRBJ2-7; v_call: TRBV7-9; d_call: .; cdr3_nt: TGTGCCAGCGGGGACGGGGGCTACGAGCAGTACTTC; cdr3_aa: CASGDGGYEQYF
clone_size: .; j_call: TRBJ1-1; v_call: TRBV7-9; d_call: TRBD1; cdr3_nt: TGTGCCAGCAGCGACCGGACAGGGGGCGGCAGGAGTTTGAACACTGAAGCTTTCTTT; cdr3_aa: CASSDRTGGGRSLNTEAFF
clone_size: few; j_call: TRBJ2-5; v_call: TRBV5-1; d_call: .; cdr3_nt: TGCGCCAGCAGCTTGAGAGGAACCTACCAAGAGACCCAGTACTTC; cdr3_aa: CASSLRGTYQETQYF
clone_size: .; j_call: TRBJ2-1; v_call: TRBV21-1; d_call: .; cdr3_nt: TGTGCCAGCAGCAAAGGGCAGCGGGGGAAATTCAATGAGCAGTTCTTC; cdr3_aa: CASSKGQRGKFNEQFF
clone_size: .; j_call: TRBJ2-7; v_call: TRBV11-2; d_call: TRBD1; cdr3_nt: TGTGCCAGCAGCACCCCCGGGACAGGGGGCCGCGAGCAGTACTTC; cdr3_aa: CASSTPGTGGREQYF
clone_size: .; j_call: TRBJ1-2; v_call: TRBV19; d_call: .; cdr3_nt: TGTGCCAGTAGTAAAGGAGGGGACTATGGCTACACCTTC; cdr3_aa: CASSKGGDYGYTF
clone_size: few; j_call: TRBJ1-4; v_call: TRBV4-2; d_call: .; cdr3_nt: TGTGCCAGCAGCCAAGATGGGACTCCTAATGAAAAACTGTTTTTT; cdr3_aa: CASSQDGTPNEKLFF
clone_size: .; j_call: TRBJ2-5; v_call: TRBV9; d_call: TRBD2; cdr3_nt: TGTGCCAGCAGCGTAGGGTTTCAGCTAGCGGGGGGCCAAGAGACCCAGTACTTC; cdr3_aa: CASSVGFQLAGGQETQYF
clone_size: .; j_call: TRBJ1-2; v_call: TRBV29-1; d_call: TRBD1; cdr3_nt: TGCAGCGGCCGGGACAGCGAATCAATTAACTATGGCTACACCTTC; cdr3_aa: CSGRDSESINYGYTF
clone_size: few; j_call: TRBJ2-4; v_call: TRBV7-9; d_call: TRBD1; cdr3_nt: TGTGCCAGCAGCTTAGCGACCGGGACAGGGGGGGACATTCAGTACTTC; cdr3_aa: CASSLATGTGGDIQYF
clone_size: .; j_call: TRBJ2-7; v_call: TRBV29-1; d_call: TRBD1; cdr3_nt: TGCAGCGCAAAGACAGGGGTGGCCCCCTACGAGCAGTACTTC; cdr3_aa: CSAKTGVAPYEQYF
clone_size: once; j_call: TRBJ1-1; v_call: TRBV9; d_call: TRBD1; cdr3_nt: TGTGCCAGCAGCCTGACAGGGATCAGCACTGAAGCTTTCTTT; cdr3_aa: CASSLTGISTEAFF
clone_size: few; j_call: TRBJ2-2; v_call: TRBV27; d_call: .; cdr3_nt: TGTGCCAGCAGTTTATCGGTCAGGGGGAACACCGGGGAGCTGTTTTTT; cdr3_aa: CASSLSVRGNTGELFF
clone_size: .; j_call: TRBJ2-1; v_call: TRBV9; d_call: TRBD2; cdr3_nt: TGTGCCAGCAGCGTAGCGGCTAGCGGGTACAATGAGCAGTTCTTC; cdr3_aa: CASSVAASGYNEQFF
clone_size: few; j_call: TRBJ2-5; v_call: TRBV19; d_call: TRBD2; cdr3_nt: TGTGCCAGTAGCCCGACGGGGGGGCCCAGGGAGACCCAGTACTTC; cdr3_aa: CASSPTGGPRETQYF
clone_size: .; j_call: TRBJ2-2; v_call: TRBV7-7; d_call: TRBD2; cdr3_nt: TGTGCCCTAGGCGGGTCTAGCGGGGGGCACGGGGAGCTGTTTTTT; cdr3_aa: CALGGSSGGHGELFF
clone_size: .; j_call: TRBJ1-1; v_call: TRBV5-1; d_call: TRBD1; cdr3_nt: TGCGCCAGCAGGCAAACAGGGGAAACTGAAGCTTTCTTT; cdr3_aa: CASRQTGETEAFF
clone_size: .; j_call: TRBJ2-3; v_call: TRBV10-3; d_call: TRBD1; cdr3_nt: TGTGCCATCGGACAGGGCGTGGGGGGCACAGATACGCAGTATTTT; cdr3_aa: CAIGQGVGGTDTQYF
clone_size: .; j_call: TRBJ1-1; v_call: TRBV29-1; d_call: TRBD1; cdr3_nt: TGCAGCGTGAATTGGGACAGGGGGTACACTGAAGCTTTCTTT; cdr3_aa: CSVNWDRGYTEAFF
clone_size: few; j_call: TRBJ1-6; v_call: TRBV6-5; d_call: .; cdr3_nt: TGTGCCAGCAGTTACGGGAGTATTAATTCACCCCTCCACTTT; cdr3_aa: CASSYGSINSPLHF
clone_size: few; j_call: TRBJ2-5; v_call: TRBV7-9; d_call: TRBD1; cdr3_nt: TGTGCCAGCAATCCGGGACAGGAGTACCAAGAGACCCAGTACTTC; cdr3_aa: CASNPGQEYQETQYF
clone_size: .; j_call: TRBJ2-7; v_call: TRBV7-8; d_call: .; cdr3_nt: TGTGCCAGCAGCTTACTGGCGGGGGCCTCCTACGAGCAGTACTTC; cdr3_aa: CASSLLAGASYEQYF
clone_size: .; j_call: TRBJ1-1; v_call: TRBV7-8; d_call: .; cdr3_nt: TGTGCCAGCAGCTTACGGGCAGGGTTAACACGCGCTGAAGCTTTCTTT; cdr3_aa: CASSLRAGLTRAEAFF
clone_size: .; j_call: TRBJ2-5; v_call: TRBV7-7; d_call: .; cdr3_nt: TGTGCTAGCAGCTTCCAGGGTGGGGAGACCCAGTACTTC; cdr3_aa: CASSFQGGETQYF
clone_size: .; j_call: TRBJ2-2; v_call: TRBV5-1; d_call: .; cdr3_nt: TGCGCCAGCAGCCTGGGAGAGGCCGGGGAGCTGTTTTTT; cdr3_aa: CASSLGEAGELFF
clone_size: .; j_call: TRBJ1-1; v_call: TRBV10-3; d_call: .; cdr3_nt: TGTGCCATCATGAGGACAAAGAACACTGAAGCTTTCTTT; cdr3_aa: CAIMRTKNTEAFF
clone_size: .; j_call: TRBJ1-5; v_call: TRBV4-1; d_call: .; cdr3_nt: TGCGCCAGCAGCCAAGGGCACACGGGCGGGAACAATCAGCCCCAGCATTTT; cdr3_aa: CASSQGHTGGNNQPQHF
clone_size: .; j_call: TRBJ2-1; v_call: TRBV25-1; d_call: .; cdr3_nt: TGTGCCAGCAGTGAACACGCCGGGACTGGGAACAATGAGCAGTTCTTC; cdr3_aa: CASSEHAGTGNNEQFF
clone_size: .; j_call: TRBJ2-7; v_call: TRBV14; d_call: TRBD2; cdr3_nt: TGTGCCAGCAGCCAAGGTCCGGGACTAGCGGATGAGCAGTACTTC; cdr3_aa: CASSQGPGLADEQYF
clone_size: .; j_call: TRBJ1-2; v_call: TRBV11-2; d_call: TRBD1; cdr3_nt: TGTGCCAGCAGCTTAGTAAGCGGACAGGGGAACTATGGCTACACCTTC; cdr3_aa: CASSLVSGQGNYGYTF
clone_size: .; j_call: TRBJ1-4; v_call: TRBV6-5; d_call: .; cdr3_nt: TGTGCCAGCAGTGCAAATCCAGGGACTAATGAAAAACTGTTTTTT; cdr3_aa: CASSANPGTNEKLFF
clone_size: .; j_call: TRBJ2-2; v_call: TRBV11-2; d_call: .; cdr3_nt: TGTGCCAGCAGCTTAGATCAACACGCCGGGGAGCTGTTTTTT; cdr3_aa: CASSLDQHAGELFF
clone_size: .; j_call: TRBJ1-5; v_call: TRBV30; d_call: .; cdr3_nt: TGTGCCTGGAGTTTCGGTGCTGAGCAGCCCCAGCATTTT; cdr3_aa: CAWSFGAEQPQHF
clone_size: .; j_call: TRBJ1-1; v_call: TRBV6-5; d_call: .; cdr3_nt: TGTGCCAGCAGTACAATGAACACTGAAGCTTTCTTT; cdr3_aa: CASSTMNTEAFF
clone_size: .; j_call: TRBJ2-7; v_call: TRBV30; d_call: TRBD1; cdr3_nt: TGTGCCTGCCTGACAGGGTACGAGCAGTACTTC; cdr3_aa: CACLTGYEQYF
clone_size: .; j_call: TRBJ2-7; v_call: TRBV6-6; d_call: .; cdr3_nt: TGTGCCAGCATTCCGGGGGGCGGGTACGAGCAGTACTTC; cdr3_aa: CASIPGGGYEQYF
clone_size: .; j_call: TRBJ1-2; v_call: TRBV6-5; d_call: TRBD1; cdr3_nt: TGTGCCAGCAGCGACGGACAGGGGGCTGGCTACACCTTC; cdr3_aa: CASSDGQGAGYTF